This entry lists 6 T cell receptor beta chains sequenced from one sample in a study of T cell responses to AZD1222 COVID-19 vaccine. This table comes from immunoSEQ multiplex PCR, and its TCRdb copy is limited to in-frame clones, with some not included. Of more than 65,000 clones listed, approximately 83% are singletons. The sequences come from peripheral blood, collected 28 days after the second AZD1222 dose. The receptor set was obtained from an adult who received the AZD1222 COVID-19 vaccine.

The rearrangement uses TRBV7-8 and TRBJ2-5; D ambiguous. Per the germline V gene, CDR1 is SGHVS and CDR2 is FQNEAQ. The CDR3 sequence is 15 residues long. V was pared by 1 base and J by 1 base, with 10 bases between. The CDR3 spells CASSLGDWLQETQYF. CDR3 DNA sequence: TGTGCCAGCAGCTTAGGAGACTGGCTCCAAGAGACCCAGTACTTC.

This clone was observed a few times. This chain links TRBV11-2 with TRBJ1-1; D unresolved. This CDR3 spans 15 amino acids. Germline V gene sequence: CDR1 SGHAT, CDR2 FQNNGV. The V gene lost 2 bases and the J gene lost 4 bases, with 14 bases spanning the gap. CDR3 in amino acids: CASSLFTVSGTEAFF. The CDR3 DNA sequence: TGTGCCAGCAGCTTATTTACGGTCTCGGGCACTGAAGCTTTCTTT.

The V and J genes are TRBV27 and TRBJ2-3; no clear D. The CDR3 loop spans 15 amino acids. The ends were cut back, 2 bases at V and 1 base at J, with 10 bases in the middle. Germline CDR1 reads MNHEY; CDR2 reads SMNVEV (reference sequence). The CDR3 here is CASSLRATRTDTQYF. CDR3 DNA sequence: TGTGCCAGCAGTTTAAGGGCTACTCGCACAGATACGCAGTATTTT.

The chain joins TRBV7-9 to TRBJ2-3, with 8 bases that match TRBD1. The ends lost 4 bases at V and 2 bases at J; junction bases unmatched: 5. Germline lookup yields CDR1 SEHNR and CDR2 FQNEAQ (reference sequence). The CDR3 extends over 15 amino acids. CDR3 sequence: CASSSMGQATDTQYF. CDR3 nucleotides: TGTGCCAGCAGCTCAATGGGACAGGCCACAGATACGCAGTATTTT.

The chain joins TRBV5-1 to TRBJ1-4, with a possible D match to TRBD1 (6 bases). Per germline, CDR1 SGHRS and CDR2 YFSETQ. The length of the CDR3 is 15 residues. The germline V and J ends were trimmed by 3 bases and 7 bases, with 16 bases remaining between them. CDR3 region: CASSSQQGRAEKLFF. The CDR3 bases are TGCGCCAGCAGCTCCCAACAGGGTCGGGCTGAAAAACTGTTTTTT.

This sequence joins TRBV7-9 and TRBJ1-5; D gene ambiguous. V lost 1 base and J lost 7, with 5 bases in between. The CDR3 is 12 residues long. CDR1 is SEHNR, CDR2 FQNEAQ, per germline (reference sequence). CDR3 loop: CASSLDWQPQHF. CDR3 in DNA: TGTGCCAGCAGCTTAGATTGGCAGCCCCAGCATTTT. Full variable domain (outside the CDR3, taken from reference TRBV7-9 and TRBJ1-5): DTGVSQNPRHKITKRGQNVTFRCDPISEHNRLYWYRQTLGQGPEFLTYFQNEAQLEKSRLLSDRFSAERPKGSFSTLEIQRTEQGDSAMYLCASSLDWQPQHFGDGTRLSIL.